The text below deals with one T cell receptor beta chain. This sample is part of a study of shared clonotypes between healthy human individuals. The genomic DNA of each subset was split evenly across several immunoSEQ plates. Assay used: immunoSEQ multiplex PCR; TCRdb lists only in-frame clones, some missing. The table records about 2 million clones, approximately 95% of them present only once. Positive CCR7 selection of CD45RO-negative cells yielded the naive CD8 cells, and terminally differentiated effector memory CD45RA+ cells were excluded. Per the germline V gene, CDR1 is SGHDT and CDR2 is YYEEEE. CDR3 length: 15 amino acids. V shed 0 bases, J shed 7 bases, and the junction held 6 bases outside the gene matches.

The clonotype originates from a man between 18 and 29 years old in good health. The specimen sequenced was naive CD8+ T cells sorted from blood. The chain combines TRBV5-6 with TRBJ2-1; 8 bases map to TRBD2. CDR3 DNA: TGTGCCAGCAGCTTGGGTTTGCGGGAGGATAATGAGCAGTTCTTC. Residues: CASSLGLREDNEQFF.